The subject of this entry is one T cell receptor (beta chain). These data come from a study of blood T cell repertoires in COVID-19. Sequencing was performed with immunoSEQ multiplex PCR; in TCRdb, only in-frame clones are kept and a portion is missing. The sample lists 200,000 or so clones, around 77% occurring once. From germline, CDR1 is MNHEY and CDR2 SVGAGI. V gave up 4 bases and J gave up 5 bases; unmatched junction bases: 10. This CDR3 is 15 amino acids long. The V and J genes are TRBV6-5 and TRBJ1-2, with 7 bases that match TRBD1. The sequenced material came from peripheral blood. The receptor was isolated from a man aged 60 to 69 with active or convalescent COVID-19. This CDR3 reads CASSFRQGQGYGYTF. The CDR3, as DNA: TGTGCCAGCAGTTTCCGACAGGGCCAGGGTTATGGCTACACCTTC.